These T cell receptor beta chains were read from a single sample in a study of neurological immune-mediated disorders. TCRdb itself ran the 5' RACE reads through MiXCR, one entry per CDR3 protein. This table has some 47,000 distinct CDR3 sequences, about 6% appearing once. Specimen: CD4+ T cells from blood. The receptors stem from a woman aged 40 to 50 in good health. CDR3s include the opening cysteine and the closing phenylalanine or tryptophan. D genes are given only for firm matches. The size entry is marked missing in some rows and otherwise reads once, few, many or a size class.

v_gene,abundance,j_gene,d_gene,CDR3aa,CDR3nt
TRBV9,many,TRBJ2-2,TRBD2,CASSVTGGSTGELFF,TGTGCCAGCAGCGTAACGGGAGGTTCCACCGGGGAGCTGTTTTTT
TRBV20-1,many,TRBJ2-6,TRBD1,CSAEGTGTGANVLTF,TGCAGTGCCGAAGGGACAGGGACCGGGGCCAACGTCCTGACTTTC
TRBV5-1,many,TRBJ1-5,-,CASSEGTGNQPQHF,TGCGCCAGCAGCGAAGGGACGGGGAATCAGCCCCAGCATTTT
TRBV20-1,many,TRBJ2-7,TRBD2,CSAVPDNSGITYEQYF,TGCAGTGCCGTCCCCGACAATAGCGGGATAACCTACGAGCAGTACTTC
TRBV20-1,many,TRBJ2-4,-,CSAPGFPSGAKNIQYF,TGCAGTGCGCCCGGATTCCCTAGTGGGGCCAAAAACATTCAGTACTTC
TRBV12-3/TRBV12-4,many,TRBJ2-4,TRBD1,CASMGTVENIQYF,TGTGCCAGCATGGGGACAGTAGAAAACATTCAGTACTTC
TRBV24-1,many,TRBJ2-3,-,CATSARALGTDTQYF,TGTGCCACCAGTGCCCGAGCATTGGGCACAGATACGCAGTATTTT
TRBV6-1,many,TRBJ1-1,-,CASSGSGLADTEAFF,TGTGCCAGCAGTGGGTCGGGCCTGGCCGACACTGAAGCTTTCTTT
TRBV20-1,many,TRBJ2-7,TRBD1,CSARDSPGTVTYEQYF,TGCAGTGCTAGAGATTCCCCCGGGACAGTCACCTACGAGCAGTACTTC
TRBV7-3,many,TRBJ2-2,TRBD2,CASSSTSGRAEGTGELFF,TGTGCCAGCAGCTCTACTAGCGGGAGGGCCGAGGGGACCGGGGAGCTGTTTTTT
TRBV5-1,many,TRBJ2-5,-,CASSGGTTGGETQYF,TGCGCCAGCAGCGGGGGGACCACTGGGGGAGAGACCCAGTACTTC
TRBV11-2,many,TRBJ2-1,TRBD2,CASSFQSGKIYNEQFF,TGTGCCAGCAGCTTTCAGAGCGGGAAGATCTACAATGAGCAGTTCTTC
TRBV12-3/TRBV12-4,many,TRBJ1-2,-,CASSLDSFAFGYGYTF,TGTGCCAGCAGCCTGGACAGTTTTGCATTCGGCTATGGCTACACCTTC
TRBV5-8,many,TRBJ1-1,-,CASSLAGLGQREAFF,TGTGCCAGCAGCTTGGCAGGGCTTGGGCAGCGCGAAGCTTTCTTT
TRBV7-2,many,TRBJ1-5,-,CASSLVADSYQPQHF,TGTGCCAGCAGCTTAGTGGCCGACAGTTATCAGCCCCAGCATTTT
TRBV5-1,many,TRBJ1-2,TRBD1,CASNRGQDYGYTF,TGCGCCAGTAACAGGGGGCAGGACTATGGCTACACCTTC
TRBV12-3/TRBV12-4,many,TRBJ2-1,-,CASSLNRGSYNEQFF,TGTGCCAGCAGTCTAAATAGGGGCTCCTACAATGAGCAGTTCTTC
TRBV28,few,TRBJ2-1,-,CASAPPGTPYNEQFF,TGTGCCAGCGCGCCCCCCGGGACCCCCTACAATGAGCAGTTCTTC
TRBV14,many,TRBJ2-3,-,CASSLNPDTDTQYF,TGTGCCAGCAGCCTAAACCCCGATACAGATACGCAGTATTTT
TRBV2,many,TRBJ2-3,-,CASSESGGPTDTQYF,TGTGCCAGCAGTGAATCTGGGGGGCCCACAGATACGCAGTATTTT
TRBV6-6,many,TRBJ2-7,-,CASRYASGNEQYF,TGTGCCAGCAGGTACGCCTCAGGGAACGAGCAGTACTTC
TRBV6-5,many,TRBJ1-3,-,CASASGRTIYF,TGTGCCAGCGCTTCGGGGCGCACCATATATTTT
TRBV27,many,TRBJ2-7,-,CASSLVGGEQYF,TGTGCCAGCAGTTTAGTGGGGGGTGAGCAGTACTTC
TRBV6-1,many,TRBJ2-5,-,CASNKPGGLALETQYF,TGTGCCAGCAATAAACCAGGCGGCCTCGCATTGGAGACCCAGTACTTC
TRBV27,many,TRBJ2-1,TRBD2,CASTQKLGGSNRNEQFF,TGTGCCAGCACTCAAAAACTGGGCGGGAGTAATAGGAATGAGCAGTTCTTC
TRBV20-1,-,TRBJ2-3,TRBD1,CSARDWGQGAGDTQYF,TGCAGTGCTAGAGATTGGGGACAGGGGGCCGGTGATACGCAGTATTTT
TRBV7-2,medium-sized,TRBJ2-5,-,CASSLEQQETQYF,TGTGCCAGCAGCTTAGAACAACAAGAGACCCAGTACTTC
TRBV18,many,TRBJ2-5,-,CASSAREETQYF,TGTGCCAGCTCAGCAAGGGAAGAGACCCAGTACTTC
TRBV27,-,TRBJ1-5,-,CASSFRGAGNQPQHF,TGTGCCAGCAGTTTTAGGGGGGCAGGCAATCAGCCCCAGCATTTT
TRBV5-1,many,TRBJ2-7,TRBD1,CASSPTGTGTYEQYF,TGCGCCAGCAGCCCGACCGGGACAGGGACCTACGAGCAGTACTTC
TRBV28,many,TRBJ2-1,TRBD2,CASSFAGLSSGSSYNEQFF,TGTGCCAGCAGTTTTGCAGGGCTCTCTAGCGGCTCCAGTTACAATGAGCAGTTCTTC
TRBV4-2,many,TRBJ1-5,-,CASSLDDQPQHF,TGTGCCAGCAGCCTCGACGATCAGCCCCAGCATTTT
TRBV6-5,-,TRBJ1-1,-,CASSYSGEAFF,TGTGCCAGCAGTTACTCGGGGGAAGCTTTCTTT
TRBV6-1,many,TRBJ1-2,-,CASSSEVNYGYTF,TGTGCCAGCAGCTCGGAGGTGAACTATGGCTACACCTTC
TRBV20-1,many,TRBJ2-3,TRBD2,CSASAGGARDTQYF,TGCAGTGCCTCGGCGGGGGGGGCGAGGGATACGCAGTATTTT
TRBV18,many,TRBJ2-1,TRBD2,CASSPQGGPRREQFF,TGTGCCAGCTCACCACAGGGAGGGCCCCGGCGGGAGCAGTTCTTC
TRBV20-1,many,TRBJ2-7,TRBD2,CSASRLSGSGYEQYF,TGCAGTGCGAGCCGACTTAGCGGGAGCGGCTACGAGCAGTACTTC
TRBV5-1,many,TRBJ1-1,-,CASSLGENTEAFF,TGCGCCAGCAGCTTAGGTGAGAACACTGAAGCTTTCTTT
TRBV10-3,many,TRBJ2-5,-,CAISEFQTQQETQYF,TGTGCCATCAGTGAGTTTCAGACCCAACAAGAGACCCAGTACTTC
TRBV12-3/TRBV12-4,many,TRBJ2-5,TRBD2,CASSISGTETQYF,TGTGCCAGCAGCATTAGCGGGACCGAGACCCAGTACTTC
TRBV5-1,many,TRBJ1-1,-,CASTRGPPDLGAEAFF,TGCGCCAGCACCCGGGGGCCCCCCGATTTGGGCGCTGAAGCTTTCTTT
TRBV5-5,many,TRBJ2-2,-,CASTTRQRKGTGELFF,TGTGCCAGCACCACACGACAGAGAAAGGGGACCGGGGAGCTGTTTTTT